This T cell receptor beta chain was found in a study of T cell responses to AZD1222 COVID-19 vaccine. Profiling relied on immunoSEQ multiplex PCR, and the TCRdb table lists in-frame clones only, not all of them. The sample contains some 95,000 clones, approximately 88% of which appear only once. The CDR3 length is 14 residues. Trimming took 6 bases from V and 4 from J; bases not matched to a gene: 4. Germline assignment: CDR1 MDHEN and CDR2 SYDVKM. In the case of this clone: Its antigen is as yet unknown.

Study-wide results and caveats: Just a handful of people given AZD1222 tested seropositive at baseline. Spike regions recognized by vaccine-associated CD4 TCRs spanned the protein, led by 160-218 and 743-854. Sampled repertoires all dated from after the peak T cell response.

The sequenced sample was peripheral blood, obtained on day 0 of AZD1222 vaccination. The chain joins TRBV28 to TRBJ2-2, with 8 nucleotides matching TRBD2. The sequence came from an adult in good health. Here the CDR3 DNA reads TGTGCCAGCAGCTCGGGGGGGCTCACCGGGGAGCTGTTTTTT. It yields the protein CASSSGGLTGELFF.